The 32 T cell receptor beta chains listed next were all sequenced from one sample in a study of cytomegalovirus exposure and HLA in healthy donors. In the PCR, 60 Vbeta and 13 Jbeta primers were used. Assay: immunoSEQ multiplex PCR; the TCRdb copy retains only in-frame clones and omits some. Here the sample spans around 210,000 clones, 80% to 90% being singletons. The specimen was PBMCs. These receptors were obtained from a girl aged 2 to 10 in good health and CMV-seronegative.

The gene calls are TRBV30 and TRBJ1-4; D is perhaps TRBD1 (5 bases). Trimming cost V 1 base and J 0 bases, with 15 bases left between them. Germline CDR1 reads GTSNPN; CDR2 reads SVGIG (reference sequence). The CDR3 extends over 17 amino acids. The CDR3 coding sequence is TGTGCCTGGAGTGCCCGCTATAACAGGCCAACTAATGAAAAACTGTTTTTT. It specifies CAWSARYNRPTNEKLFF.

The chain carries TRBV9 and TRBJ1-1, with a possible D match to TRBD1 (5 bases). The CDR3 covers 14 residues. Trimming stripped 6 bases from V and 1 base from J, with 13 bases between. Germline CDR1 reads SGDLS; CDR2 reads YYNGEE. In DNA, the CDR3 is TGTGCCAGCACCATGGGGGGATCGAACACTGAAGCTTTCTTT. Its translation: CASTMGGSNTEAFF.

The CDR3 sequence is CASSQKTGRNTEAFF. In nucleotides, the CDR3 is TGCGCCAGCAGCCAGAAGACAGGCCGGAACACTGAAGCTTTCTTT. This chain links TRBV4-1 with TRBJ1-1; D is possibly TRBD1 (6 bases). Trimming removed 3 bases from V and 1 base from J, with 12 bases in between. The V gene's germline CDR1 is MGHRA and CDR2 YSYEKL. CDR3 length equals 15 residues.

This chain joins TRBV20-1 and TRBJ1-1; D remains unclear. The V end was cut by 7 bases, the J end by 1 base, with 7 bases between. The length of the CDR3 is 11 residues. Germline CDR1 is DFQATT and CDR2 is SNEGSKA (reference sequence). The CDR3 region has the DNA TGCAGTGGCCTACCGAACACTGAAGCTTTCTTT. Protein: CSGLPNTEAFF.

The chain links TRBV30 to TRBJ1-5, with a possible D match to TRBD1 (5 bases). Germline CDR1 is GTSNPN and CDR2 is SVGIG (reference sequence). The V end was cut by 0 bases, the J end by 5 bases, with 14 bases between. The CDR3 is 15 amino acids. Here the CDR3 reads CAWSVSAGPHQPQHF. Here the CDR3 DNA reads TGTGCCTGGAGTGTATCGGCAGGGCCCCATCAGCCCCAGCATTTT.

The chain carries TRBV30 and TRBJ2-1; TRBD2 matches at 9 bases. The CDR3 is made up of 14 amino acids. J was trimmed by 7 bases and V by 5 bases; bases with no gene match: 9. In germline, CDR1 is GTSNPN, CDR2 SVGIG (reference sequence). DNA for the CDR3: TGTGCCTGGTCCGGGACTAGCAAGGGGAATGAGCAGTTCTTC. Protein product: CAWSGTSKGNEQFF. Drawing the rest from reference TRBV30 and TRBJ2-1, the complete variable domain is SQTIHQWPATLVQPVGSPLSLECTVEGTSNPNLYWYRQAAGRGLQLLFYSVGIGQISSEVPQNLSASRPQDRQFILSSKKLLLSDSGFYLCAWSGTSKGNEQFFGPGTRLTVL.

This chain uses TRBV1 with TRBJ1-1. TRBV1 is a pseudogene. There are 16 residues in the CDR3. The CDR3 coding sequence is TGCACCAGCAGCCAAGGGAGGGCCGTAGGGAACACTGAAGCTTTCTTT. Amino acid sequence: CTSSQGRAVGNTEAFF.

This clone was recorded a few times. Other nucleotide sequences from this sample produce the same CDR3. The J gene is TRBJ1-3, the V gene TRBV6-1; a weak D match, TRBD1 (6 bases). Germline V gives CDR1 MNHNS, CDR2 SASEGT. The length of the CDR3 is 14 residues. Trimming took off 6 bases at V and 0 bases at J, with 9 bases between the two ends. Written as DNA, the CDR3 is TGTGCCAGCAGGGAGACAGGCTCTGGAAACACCATATATTTT. This translates into CASRETGSGNTIYF.

This chain connects TRBV5-1 to TRBJ2-7; 7 nucleotides line up with TRBD1. With 4 bases clipped from V and 5 bases from J, the junction kept 3 bases outside the gene matches. The CDR3 is 12 amino acids. Germline V CDR1 and CDR2: SGHRS, YFSETQ. CDR3 region: CASSIDRDEQYF. The CDR3 DNA sequence: TGCGCCAGCAGCATCGACAGGGACGAGCAGTACTTC.

The chain recombines TRBV7-9 with TRBJ2-3; TRBD2 matches 8 bases. The trim removed 5 bases at V and 5 bases at J, leaving 6 bases unmatched. This CDR3 is built from 14 residues. The V gene's germline CDR1 is SEHNR and CDR2 FQNEAQ (reference sequence). The DNA of the CDR3 is TGTGCCAGCAGCCTAAGCGGGGGCGGAGATACGCAGTATTTT. Translated, it gives CASSLSGGGDTQYF.

In the case of this clone: Germline is not matched at one junction end, which may reflect a read error. The V gene is TRBV7-9, the J gene TRBJ2-1; weak D call: TRBD2 (6 bases). CDR1 and CDR2 from the germline V gene are SEHNR and FQNEAQ (reference sequence). The CDR3 runs 12 residues. CDR3 in DNA: TGTTCCAGCAGCCAACTAGCAAGTGAGCAGTTCTTC. Its translation is CSSSQLASEQFF.

The chain links TRBV5-6 to TRBJ1-2, with D maybe TRBD1 (5 bases). Germline CDR1 reads SGHDT; CDR2 reads YYEEEE. The germline V and J ends were trimmed by 4 bases and 4 bases, with 14 bases remaining between them. This CDR3 is built from 14 residues. The CDR3 protein is CASSHDSLGYGYTF. CDR3 bases: TGTGCCAGCAGCCACGACAGTCTTGGCTATGGCTACACCTTC. Based on the CDR3 plus reference TRBV5-6 and TRBJ1-2, the full variable domain is DAGVTQSPTHLIKTRGQQVTLRCSPKSGHDTVSWYQQALGQGPQFIFQYYEEEERQRGNFPDRFSGHQFPNYSSELNVNALLLGDSALYLCASSHDSLGYGYTFGSGTRLTVV.

V usage is TRBV7-3 and J usage is TRBJ2-2, with TRBD2 identical over 9 bases. The CDR3 is 18 amino acids. V dropped 5 bases and J dropped 4; count of bases not matched to a gene: 14. Germline V lookup: CDR1 SGHTA, CDR2 FQGTGA. DNA of the CDR3: TGTGCCAGCAGCCCAGGGAGGCGGGGGGGCCAGGGCACCGGGGAGCTGTTTTTT. Translating it yields CASSPGRRGGQGTGELFF.

The V gene is TRBV2, the J gene TRBJ2-7; 12 bases are shared with TRBD2. V lost 4 bases to trimming and J lost 0 bases; unmatched junction nucleotides: 4. Germline V gene lookup returns CDR1 SNHLY and CDR2 FYNNEI. The CDR3 consists of 16 residues. The CDR3, as DNA: TGTGCCAGCAGTGGGGAGACTAGCGGGAGCTCCTACGAGCAGTACTTC. The encoded protein is CASSGETSGSSYEQYF. Full variable domain (outside the CDR3, taken from reference TRBV2 and TRBJ2-7): EPEVTQTPSHQVTQMGQEVILRCVPISNHLYFYWYRQILGQKVEFLVSFYNNEISEKSEIFDDQFSVERPDGSNFTLKIRSTKLEDSAMYFCASSGETSGSSYEQYFGPGTRLTVT.

The J gene is TRBJ2-7, the V gene TRBV6-1; 8 nucleotides match TRBD1. The germline gives CDR1 MNHNS, CDR2 SASEGT. The CDR3 covers 14 residues. J lost 3 bases, V lost 6 bases, and 7 bases had no gene match. CDR3 sequence reads: CASSLWTGNYEQYF. The CDR3 bases are TGTGCCAGCAGCCTATGGACAGGGAACTACGAGCAGTACTTC.

The rearrangement joins TRBV7-3 to TRBJ2-5, with D perhaps TRBD2 (5 bases). The CDR3 contains 15 residues. CDR1 and CDR2 (germline): SGHTA, FQGTGA. The V gene lost 1 base and the J gene lost 5 bases, with 14 bases spanning the gap. The CDR3 loop reads CASSLIHGVAETQYF. In DNA, the CDR3 is TGTGCCAGCAGCTTAATCCACGGGGTTGCGGAGACCCAGTACTTC. The entire variable domain, with the rest obtained from reference TRBV7-3 and TRBJ2-5, is as follows: GAGVSQTPSNKVTEKGKYVELRCDPISGHTALYWYRQSLGQGPEFLIYFQGTGAADDSGLPNDRFFAVRPEGSVSTLKIQRTERGDSAVYLCASSLIHGVAETQYFGPGTRLLVL.

This clone turned up a few times. The chain joins TRBV6-1 to TRBJ1-1, with D hard to call. Trimming left V 4 bases short and J 1 base short, with 7 bases between. This CDR3 comprises 13 residues. The V gene's germline CDR1 is MNHNS and CDR2 SASEGT. The CDR3 DNA reads as TGTGCCAGCAGTGCACACACGAACACTGAAGCTTTCTTT. It codes for CASSAHTNTEAFF.

The rearrangement links TRBV5-6 to TRBJ1-6; the D gene is possibly TRBD1 (5 bases). Looked up from germline, CDR1 is SGHDT and CDR2 is YYEEEE. The CDR3 sequence is 14 residues long. Deletions cut 0 bases from V and 7 bases from J, with 8 bases between. The CDR3, as DNA: TGTGCCAGCAGCTTGGCAGGGATCAATTCACCCCTCCACTTT. Amino acids: CASSLAGINSPLHF.

The V and J genes are TRBV5-4 and TRBJ2-7, with D uncertain. The CDR3 loop spans 14 amino acids. Looked up from germline, CDR1 is SGHNT and CDR2 is YYREEE (reference sequence). V lost 5 bases, J lost 5 bases, and 17 bases lay in between. DNA for the CDR3: TGTGCCAGCAGTCTCATCTTGCGATCACACGAGCAGTACTTC. Amino acid sequence: CASSLILRSHEQYF.

V is TRBV29-1 and J is TRBJ2-1; D may be TRBD1 (6 bases). This CDR3 contains 11 residues. Trimming left V 4 bases short and J 7 bases short, with 8 bases between. Germline lookup yields CDR1 SQVTM and CDR2 ANQGSEA. Written as DNA, the CDR3 is TGCAGCGTTGTGAGGGGGAATGAGCAGTTCTTC. It specifies CSVVRGNEQFF.

The table lists this clone with a count of one. This CDR3 is CASSLSTSGGPNTGELFF. The CDR3 DNA sequence: TGTGCCAGCAGCTTGAGCACTAGCGGGGGGCCCAACACCGGGGAGCTGTTTTTT. This chain uses TRBV7-8 with TRBJ2-2; 12 positions agree with TRBD2. J lost 2 bases, V lost 3 bases, and 7 bases had no gene match. The germline V gene encodes CDR1 SGHVS and CDR2 FQNEAQ. CDR3 length: 18 residues. Full variable domain (rest looked up from reference TRBV7-8 and TRBJ2-2): GAGVSQSPRYKVAKRGQDVALRCDPISGHVSLFWYQQALGQGPEFLTYFQNEAQLDKSGLPSDRFFAERPEGSVSTLKIQRTQQEDSAVYLCASSLSTSGGPNTGELFFGEGSRLTVL.

The genes are TRBV7-8 and TRBJ2-1; 12 bases agree with TRBD2. The length of the CDR3 is 15 residues. Losses at the gene ends were 5 bases for V and 7 bases for J; bases not matched to a gene: 6. CDR1 SGHVS and CDR2 FQNEAQ come from the germline V gene. Here the CDR3 reads CASSPRLAGVNEQFF. CDR3 DNA sequence: TGTGCCAGCAGCCCGAGACTAGCGGGAGTAAATGAGCAGTTCTTC.

The V and J genes are TRBV13 and TRBJ2-5; 11 bases fit TRBD2. V lost 2 bases to trimming and J lost 7 bases; unmatched junction nucleotides: 6. This CDR3 comprises 15 residues. Per the germline V gene, CDR1 is PRHDT and CDR2 is FYEKMQ (reference sequence). CDR3 DNA: TGTGCCAGCAGCTTATCCCTAGCGGGGGGAGGGACCCAGTACTTC. Protein: CASSLSLAGGGTQYF.

The chain carries TRBV18 and TRBJ2-1; 7 nucleotides align to TRBD2. With 3 bases clipped from V and 10 bases from J, the junction kept 3 bases outside the gene matches. The CDR3 totals 12 residues. Germline V gene lookup returns CDR1 KGHSH and CDR2 LQKENI. The CDR3 DNA sequence: TGTGCCAGCTCACCCCGTAGCGGGGAGCAGTTCTTC. Its protein product is CASSPRSGEQFF.

V is TRBV18 and J is TRBJ1-6, with D tentatively TRBD1 (5 bases). CDR3 size: 15 residues. Trimming stripped 6 bases from V and 6 bases from J, with 15 bases between. Germline CDR1 KGHSH, CDR2 LQKENI. CDR3 nucleotide sequence: TGTGCCAGCTCGCTCTTAGACAGTCTTAATTCACCCCTCCACTTT. This encodes CASSLLDSLNSPLHF.

V usage is TRBV5-1 and J usage is TRBJ1-4; D call uncertain. The CDR3 consists of 14 residues. The ends were cut back, 0 bases at V and 8 bases at J, with 11 bases in the middle. Per germline, CDR1 SGHRS and CDR2 YFSETQ. The CDR3 DNA reads as TGCGCCAGCAGCTTGGGACAAGAAAGAGAAAAACTGTTTTTT. Translation: CASSLGQEREKLFF.

V is TRBV6-1 and J is TRBJ2-2; a possible D gene is TRBD1 (6 bases). The V gene's germline CDR1 is MNHNS and CDR2 SASEGT. V lost 6 bases and J lost 2, with 7 bases in between. The CDR3 runs 13 residues. The CDR3 loop is CASRDSNTGELFF. The CDR3 DNA reads TGTGCCAGCAGGGACAGCAACACCGGGGAGCTGTTTTTT.

This chain links TRBV12-5 with TRBJ1-2; 7 bases fit TRBD1. Unmatched junction bases numbered 11, after V lost 3 bases and J lost 4 bases. The CDR3 covers 16 residues. CDR1 is LGHNT, CDR2 FRNRAP, per germline. The CDR3 is CASGFAPEDRIYGYTF. Here the CDR3 DNA reads TGTGCTAGTGGTTTTGCCCCAGAGGACAGGATCTATGGCTACACCTTC.

This sequence joins TRBV5-6 and TRBJ2-5; maybe TRBD2 (6 bases). This CDR3 spans 12 amino acids. With 4 bases removed from V and 5 bases from J, the gap between germline ends came to 9 bases. Germline CDR1 and CDR2: SGHDT and YYEEEE. The CDR3 DNA sequence: TGTGCCAGCAGCGGGGAGGTGGAGACCCAGTACTTC. Its protein is CASSGEVETQYF.

The chain recombines TRBV6-1 with TRBJ1-5; TRBD1 matches at 7 bases. The CDR3 is 17 residues long. Germline V lookup: CDR1 MNHNS, CDR2 SASEGT. The ends lost 2 bases at V and 3 bases at J; junction bases unmatched: 10. Here the CDR3 DNA reads TGTGCCAGCAGTGAACGATTGGGACAGCTTTACAATCAGCCCCAGCATTTT. Its translation: CASSERLGQLYNQPQHF.

The V and J genes are TRBV25-1 and TRBJ2-5, with 11 bases that match TRBD1. The J call may be faulty, since TRBJ2-7 better matches the DNA end. Germline V gene data show CDR1 as MGHDK and CDR2 as SYGVNS. The CDR3 spans 18 residues. This chain's CDR3 is CASSEFGAGDRGSYEQYF. The CDR3 DNA is TGTGCCAGCAGTGAATTTGGCGCCGGGGACAGGGGGTCCTACGAGCAGTACTTC.

The V gene is TRBV25-1, the J gene TRBJ1-1; TRBD1 is a possible D gene (5 bases). Trimming took 2 bases from V and 3 from J, leaving 16 bases between them. The CDR3 has 16 residues. The germline gives CDR1 MGHDK, CDR2 SYGVNS. The chain's CDR3 is CASSEHHMGGDTEAFF. The CDR3 region has the DNA TGTGCCAGCAGTGAACACCATATGGGGGGAGACACTGAAGCTTTCTTT.